This entry lists 28 T cell receptor beta chains sequenced from one sample in a study of shared clonotypes between healthy human individuals. CD8 cells classed as naive were CD45RO-negative and positively selected for CCR7, excluding terminally differentiated effector memory CD45RA+ cells. Generated by immunoSEQ multiplex PCR, the TCRdb table keeps only in-frame clones and is missing some. The sample contains approximately 2,200,000 clones, around 93% of which appear only once. The specimen was naive CD8+ T cells from PBMCs. These receptors were obtained from a man younger than 35 in good health. Some clones in this sample may be carry-over from other donors' samples.

The chain couples TRBV7-2 to TRBJ2-3, with D hard to call. V lost 1 base and J lost 4, with 9 bases in between. The germline gives CDR1 SGHTA, CDR2 FQGNSA. The CDR3 runs to 14 residues. CDR3 region: CASSLVRVSDTQYF. The CDR3 nucleotides read TGTGCCAGCAGCTTAGTTAGGGTCTCAGATACGCAGTATTTT.

The chain employs TRBV5-5 and TRBJ2-7, with 11 bases identical to TRBD2. This CDR3 comprises 17 residues. Germline-derived CDR1 and CDR2 are SGHKS and YYEKEE (reference sequence). V lost 4 bases and J lost 1; bases outside the gene matches: 10. The CDR3 spells CASSATSGVLKSYEQYF. The CDR3 bases are TGTGCCAGCAGCGCGACTAGCGGGGTGTTGAAATCCTACGAGCAGTACTTC.

The chain employs TRBV5-5 and TRBJ1-3; D gene ambiguous. The CDR3 consists of 12 residues. Trimming stripped 2 bases from V and 3 bases from J, with 3 bases between. Germline loops: CDR1 SGHKS, CDR2 YYEKEE (reference sequence). CDR3 DNA sequence: TGTGCCAGCAGCTTCTTTGGAAACACCATATATTTT. Amino acid sequence: CASSFFGNTIYF.

The chain couples TRBV6-6 to TRBJ2-7; TRBD2 is a possible D gene (6 bases). V gave up 10 bases and J gave up 2 bases, with 15 bases separating them. This CDR3 contains 13 residues. Germline V gene lookup returns CDR1 MNHNY and CDR2 SVGAGI (reference sequence). The chain's CDR3 is CATRRGYPYEQYF. The CDR3 region has the DNA TGTGCCACCCGGCGGGGATACCCCTACGAGCAGTACTTC.

The V gene is TRBV7-9, the J gene TRBJ1-2, with D tentatively TRBD1 (5 bases). Per germline, CDR1 SEHNR and CDR2 FQNEAQ (reference sequence). This CDR3 is built from 12 residues. V was pared by 5 bases and J by 8 bases, with 12 bases between. The chain's CDR3 is CASSQGDGGYTF. The CDR3 DNA follows: TGTGCCAGCAGCCAGGGAGACGGGGGCTACACCTTC.

This clone appeared a single time. The chain is built from TRBV5-4 and TRBJ2-2; 8 bases map to TRBD2. V was clipped by 3 bases and J by 7 bases; unmatched bases: 11. Germline lookup yields CDR1 SGHNT and CDR2 YYREEE (reference sequence). CDR3 length: 16 amino acids. DNA for the CDR3: TGTGCCAGCAGCTATAAGCGGGAGTTACGGGGCGGGGAGCTGTTTTTT. As protein: CASSYKRELRGGELFF.

The rearrangement uses TRBV7-9 and TRBJ2-3, with 7 bases that match TRBD2. This CDR3 comprises 16 residues. Looked up from germline, CDR1 is SEHNR and CDR2 is FQNEAQ (reference sequence). J lost 0 bases, V lost 2 bases, and 5 bases had no gene match. The CDR3 spells CASSLNVGRSTDTQYF. Written as DNA, the CDR3 is TGTGCCAGCAGCTTAAATGTCGGGAGGAGCACAGATACGCAGTATTTT.

The chain combines TRBV19 with TRBJ2-7; D could derive from TRBD1 or TRBD2 (5 bases each). V lost 6 bases to trimming and J lost 2 bases, with 17 bases between them. This CDR3 is built from 15 residues. Germline-derived CDR1 and CDR2 are LNHDA and SQIVND (reference sequence). CDR3 sequence reads: CASRPTGRATYEQYF. In DNA form, the CDR3 reads TGTGCCAGTAGGCCCACGGGGCGGGCGACCTACGAGCAGTACTTC.

The chain couples TRBV7-2 to TRBJ1-5, with D possibly being TRBD1 (5 bases). With 5 bases removed from V and 1 base from J, the gap between germline ends came to 15 bases. The CDR3 extends over 16 amino acids. Per germline, CDR1 SGHTA and CDR2 FQGNSA. The CDR3 coding sequence is TGTGCCAGCAGCCCGGTGGGGGGGTGGAGCAATCAGCCCCAGCATTTT. It specifies CASSPVGGWSNQPQHF. The full variable domain, rest sourced from reference TRBV7-2 and TRBJ1-5, is GAGVSQSPSNKVTEKGKDVELRCDPISGHTALYWYRQSLGQGLEFLIYFQGNSAPDKSGLPSDRFSAERTGGSVSTLTIQRTQQEDSAVYLCASSPVGGWSNQPQHFGDGTRLSIL.

The V gene is TRBV5-1, the J gene TRBJ1-2, with D perhaps matching TRBD1 (5 bases). The CDR3 is 18 residues long. Deletions cut 4 bases from V and 7 bases from J, with 29 bases between. Germline V CDR1 and CDR2: SGHRS, YFSETQ. DNA for the CDR3: TGCGCCAGCAGCCCGGAGGGCCGGGGCTGGAGTCACCGAAGTGGCTACACCTTC. It yields the protein CASSPEGRGWSHRSGYTF.

V and J are TRBV9 and TRBJ1-2, with 7 bases identical to TRBD1. CDR3 length: 15 residues. Germline V gives CDR1 SGDLS, CDR2 YYNGEE. V trimming: 3 bases; J trimming: 1 base; junction bases outside the gene matches: 6. The CDR3 is CASSGTGQHNYGYTF. The CDR3 DNA follows: TGTGCCAGCAGCGGAACGGGACAGCATAACTATGGCTACACCTTC.

A remark on this clone: Different DNA sequences within this sample yield the same CDR3. The chain combines TRBV4-1 with TRBJ1-1; 9 bases agree with TRBD1. Germline CDR1 is MGHRA and CDR2 is YSYEKL. The V segment lost 2 bases and the J segment 5 bases; nucleotides outside the gene matches: 6. The CDR3 has 15 residues. CDR3 region: CASSQPDRGGTEAFF. The CDR3 DNA sequence: TGCGCCAGCAGCCAACCGGACAGGGGTGGGACTGAAGCTTTCTTT.

The chain couples TRBV15 to TRBJ2-7; TRBD1 is a possible D gene (6 bases). The CDR3 has 15 residues. Trimming cost V 1 base and J 3 bases, with 13 bases left between them. CDR1 and CDR2 from the germline V gene are LNHNV and YYDKDF (reference sequence). Here the CDR3 DNA reads TGTGCCACCAGCAGAGCAGGGGCCAGGGGCTACGAGCAGTACTTC. This translates into CATSRAGARGYEQYF. Full variable domain (remainder filled in from reference TRBV15 and TRBJ2-7): DAMVIQNPRYQVTQFGKPVTLSCSQTLNHNVMYWYQQKSSQAPKLLFHYYDKDFNNEADTPDNFQSRRPNTSFCFLDIRSPGLGDTAMYLCATSRAGARGYEQYFGPGTRLTVT.

This clone came up once. The chain is built from TRBV7-9 and TRBJ2-2; D gene unclear. Germline loops: CDR1 SEHNR, CDR2 FQNEAQ (reference sequence). CDR3 length equals 14 residues. The ends were cut back, 6 bases at V and 4 bases at J, with 12 bases in the middle. In nucleotides, the CDR3 is TGTGCCAGCAGATCTCCAGGTTTCACCGGGGAGCTGTTTTTT. Protein sequence: CASRSPGFTGELFF.

Here the CDR3 DNA reads TGTGCCAGCAGTCCCTCCCAGGGGGTGGTGAACACTGAAGCTTTCTTT. This sequence encodes CASSPSQGVVNTEAFF. The V and J genes are TRBV7-9 and TRBJ1-1; 7 bases agree with TRBD1. The germline CDR1 and CDR2 sequences are SEHNR and FQNEAQ (reference sequence). CDR3 length: 16 amino acids. The V segment lost 6 bases and the J segment 0 bases; nucleotides outside the gene matches: 10.

The rearrangement joins TRBV4-1 to TRBJ1-1; perhaps TRBD1 as D (6 bases). Germline V gene data show CDR1 as MGHRA and CDR2 as YSYEKL. The CDR3 consists of 13 residues. Trimming took 8 bases from V and 4 from J, leaving 14 bases between them. CDR3 loop: CASGKTGGTEAFF. The CDR3 DNA sequence: TGCGCCAGCGGAAAGACAGGTGGCACTGAAGCTTTCTTT.

The CDR3 DNA sequence: TGTGCCAGCAGTTTAATGCGACAGGGGGCTTACGAGCAGTACTTC. Translation gives CASSLMRQGAYEQYF. The rearrangement uses TRBV28 and TRBJ2-7; 10 nucleotides line up with TRBD1. J was trimmed by 4 bases and V by 2 bases; bases with no gene match: 5. Germline-derived CDR1 and CDR2 are MDHEN and SYDVKM. The CDR3 length is 15 residues.

As concerns this clone: The same CDR3 also results from other DNA sequences found in this sample. The chain combines TRBV27 with TRBJ2-7; D unresolved. Germline loops: CDR1 MNHEY, CDR2 SMNVEV (reference sequence). V was pared by 6 bases and J by 6 bases, with 12 bases between. The CDR3 runs 12 residues. The CDR3: CASSFGLGEQYF. The CDR3 DNA follows: TGTGCCAGCAGCTTCGGCCTGGGCGAGCAGTACTTC.

The chain is built from TRBV19 and TRBJ1-2, with no clear D. This CDR3 comprises 14 residues. Germline V gene lookup returns CDR1 LNHDA and CDR2 SQIVND (reference sequence). V was trimmed by 3 bases and J by 0 bases, leaving 8 bases between them. The CDR3 spells CASSIKGPNYGYTF. CDR3 bases: TGTGCCAGTAGTATTAAGGGCCCTAACTATGGCTACACCTTC.

J is TRBJ2-1 and V is TRBV6-5; TRBD1 is a possible D gene (5 bases). V was clipped by 6 bases and J by 4 bases, with 16 bases between them. Germline CDR1 MNHEY, CDR2 SVGAGI. This CDR3 has 15 amino acids. CDR3 in amino acids: CASRANRPTYNEQFF. CDR3 in DNA: TGTGCCAGCAGGGCCAACAGGCCTACGTACAATGAGCAGTTCTTC.

The chain uses TRBV14 and TRBJ1-2; D not resolved. V lost 2 bases and J lost 2, with 6 bases in between. Germline V gene sequence: CDR1 SGHDN, CDR2 FVKESK. This CDR3 is built from 13 residues. The CDR3 nucleotides read TGTGCCAGCAGCCAACCAGGAAACTATGGCTACACCTTC. Protein sequence: CASSQPGNYGYTF.

This sequence joins TRBV7-9 and TRBJ2-7; 9 positions agree with TRBD1. The CDR3 runs to 16 residues. The germline gives CDR1 SEHNR, CDR2 FQNEAQ (reference sequence). Trimming cost V 2 bases and J 3 bases; bases outside gene matches: 8. CDR3 protein: CASSLTLGQGFYEQYF. CDR3 DNA sequence: TGTGCCAGCAGCTTAACGTTGGGACAGGGTTTCTACGAGCAGTACTTC.

Details on this clone: Different DNA sequences within this sample yield the same CDR3. This chain joins TRBV6-6 and TRBJ2-7; TRBD2 matches at 10 bases. This CDR3 has 15 amino acids. Germline V CDR1 and CDR2: MNHNY, SVGAGI (reference sequence). Losses at the gene ends were 0 bases for V and 3 bases for J; bases not matched to a gene: 2. CDR3 in DNA: TGTGCCAGCAGTTACTCTTCTAGCGGGAGCTACGAGCAGTACTTC. Encoded protein: CASSYSSSGSYEQYF.

This clone occurred once. The genes are TRBV5-1 and TRBJ2-7, with D unresolved. V dropped 2 bases and J dropped 5 bases, with 5 bases sitting between them. CDR1 SGHRS and CDR2 YFSETQ come from the germline V gene. CDR3 length equals 11 residues. CDR3 coding DNA: TGCGCCAGCAGCTTTGGGGACGAGCAGTACTTC. It yields the protein CASSFGDEQYF.

This sequence joins TRBV27 and TRBJ1-4, with D possibly TRBD1 on 5 matching bases. The CDR3 loop spans 14 amino acids. V was pared by 2 bases and J by 8 bases, with 12 bases between. Germline CDR1 and CDR2: MNHEY and SMNVEV (reference sequence). DNA for the CDR3: TGTGCCAGCAGTTTACAGGCCGGGGGGGAAAAACTGTTTTTT. Translated, it gives CASSLQAGGEKLFF. Full variable domain (remainder filled in from reference TRBV27 and TRBJ1-4): EAQVTQNPRYLITVTGKKLTVTCSQNMNHEYMSWYRQDPGLGLRQIYYSMNVEVTDKGDVPEGYKVSRKEKRNFPLILESPSPNQTSLYFCASSLQAGGEKLFFGSGTQLSVL.

V and J are TRBV4-3 and TRBJ2-1, with 8 bases identical to TRBD2. This CDR3 spans 17 amino acids. V lost 0 bases to trimming and J lost 7 bases; unmatched junction nucleotides: 11. In germline, CDR1 is LGHNA, CDR2 YSLEER. The CDR3 loop reads CASSQETLLAEENEQFF. Written as DNA, the CDR3 is TGCGCCAGCAGCCAAGAAACGCTACTAGCGGAAGAAAATGAGCAGTTCTTC.

This chain connects TRBV7-8 to TRBJ1-1; TRBD1 matches 11 bases. Trimming took 5 bases from V and 4 from J; bases not matched to a gene: 3. Germline V gives CDR1 SGHVS, CDR2 FQNEAQ. This CDR3 contains 14 residues. CDR3 region: CASSIGTGGTEAFF. CDR3 nucleotides: TGTGCCAGCAGCATCGGGACAGGGGGCACTGAAGCTTTCTTT.

The chain links TRBV27 to TRBJ2-7, with 7 bases lining up with TRBD1. CDR3 size: 14 residues. The germline V gene has CDR1 MNHEY and CDR2 SMNVEV (reference sequence). V was clipped by 1 base and J by 6 bases; unmatched bases: 6. CDR3 nucleotide sequence: TGTGCCAGCAGTTTATTCCAGGGGGTAGGCGAGCAGTACTTC. This sequence encodes CASSLFQGVGEQYF.